This T cell receptor (beta chain) derives from a study of patients and donors after allogeneic stem cell transplantation. Via MiXCR, TCRdb re-called the RT-PCR reads, giving one row per CDR3 protein. The sample yields about 410,000 distinct CDR3 sequences, 16% seen once. Source material: blood, either unsorted or a sorted T cell fraction (not recorded which). This clonotype originated in a human donor who was either an allogeneic HSCT recipient or a stem cell or donor lymphocyte infusion donor (not recorded which). It is not recorded whose cells these are; they may come from a transplant donor.

CDR3 sequence: CASSLFVYDRGLEQYF. The CDR3 DNA follows: TGTGCCAGCAGCTTGTTTGTGTATGACAGGGGGCTCGAGCAGTACTTC. The rearrangement uses TRBV11-2 and TRBJ2-7; 10 nucleotides line up with TRBD1. V shed 3 bases and J 6 bases; nucleotides not matched to a gene: 11. This CDR3 has 16 residues. Germline V gene lookup returns CDR1 SGHAT and CDR2 FQNNGV.